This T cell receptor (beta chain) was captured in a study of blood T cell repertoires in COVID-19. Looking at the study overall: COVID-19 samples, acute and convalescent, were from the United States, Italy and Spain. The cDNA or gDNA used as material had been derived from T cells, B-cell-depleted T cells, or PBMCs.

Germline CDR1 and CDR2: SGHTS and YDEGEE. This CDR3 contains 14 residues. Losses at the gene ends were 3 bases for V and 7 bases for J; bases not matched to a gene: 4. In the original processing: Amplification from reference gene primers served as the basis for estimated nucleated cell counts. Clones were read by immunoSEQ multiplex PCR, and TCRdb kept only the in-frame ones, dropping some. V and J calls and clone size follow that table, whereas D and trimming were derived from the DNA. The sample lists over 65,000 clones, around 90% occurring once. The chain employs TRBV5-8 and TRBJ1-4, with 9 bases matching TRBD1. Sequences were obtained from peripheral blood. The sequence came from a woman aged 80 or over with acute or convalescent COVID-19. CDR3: CASSSGQGGEKLFF. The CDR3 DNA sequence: TGTGCCAGCAGCTCGGGACAGGGTGGTGAAAAACTGTTTTTT.